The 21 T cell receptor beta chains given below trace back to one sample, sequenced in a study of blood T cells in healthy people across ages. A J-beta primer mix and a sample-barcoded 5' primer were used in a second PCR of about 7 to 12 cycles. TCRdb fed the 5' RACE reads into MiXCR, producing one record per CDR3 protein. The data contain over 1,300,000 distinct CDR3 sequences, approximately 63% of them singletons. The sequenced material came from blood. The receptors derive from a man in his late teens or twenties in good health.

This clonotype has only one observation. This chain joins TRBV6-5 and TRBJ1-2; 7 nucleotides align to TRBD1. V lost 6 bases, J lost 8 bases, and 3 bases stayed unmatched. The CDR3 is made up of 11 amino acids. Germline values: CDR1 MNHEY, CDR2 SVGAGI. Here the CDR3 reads CASSTGVGYTF. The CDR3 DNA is TGTGCCAGCAGCACAGGGGTGGGCTACACCTTC.

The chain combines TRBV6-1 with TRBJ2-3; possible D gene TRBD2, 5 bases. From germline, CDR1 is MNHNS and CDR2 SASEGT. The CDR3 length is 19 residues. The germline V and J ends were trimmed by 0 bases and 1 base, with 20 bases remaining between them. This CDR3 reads CASSEAEGRVVLGTDTQYF. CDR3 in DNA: TGTGCCAGCAGTGAAGCCGAAGGGCGGGTTGTTTTGGGCACAGATACGCAGTATTTT.

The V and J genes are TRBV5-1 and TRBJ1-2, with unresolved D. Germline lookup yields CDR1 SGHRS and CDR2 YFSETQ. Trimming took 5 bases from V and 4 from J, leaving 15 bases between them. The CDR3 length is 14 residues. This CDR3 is CASRHTDDLYGYTF. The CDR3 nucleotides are TGCGCCAGCAGACACACAGACGATCTCTATGGCTACACCTTC.

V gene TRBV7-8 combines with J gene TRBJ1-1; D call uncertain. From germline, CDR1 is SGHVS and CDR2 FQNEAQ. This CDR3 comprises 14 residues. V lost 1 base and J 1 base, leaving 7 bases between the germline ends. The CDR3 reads CASSLGNQNTEAFF. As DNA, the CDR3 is TGTGCCAGCAGCTTAGGGAATCAGAACACTGAAGCTTTCTTT.

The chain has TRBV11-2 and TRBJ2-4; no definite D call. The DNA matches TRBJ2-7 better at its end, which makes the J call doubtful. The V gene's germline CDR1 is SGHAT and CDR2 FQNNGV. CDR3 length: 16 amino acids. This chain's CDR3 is CASSSLNPGSLLEQYF. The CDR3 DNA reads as TGTGCCAGCAGCTCGCTAAACCCTGGGTCACTACTCGAGCAGTACTTC.

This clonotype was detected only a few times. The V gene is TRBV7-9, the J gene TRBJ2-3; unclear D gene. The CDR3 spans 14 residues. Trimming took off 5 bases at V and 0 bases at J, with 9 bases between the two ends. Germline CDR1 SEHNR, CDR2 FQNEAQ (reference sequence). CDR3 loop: CASSRLQSTDTQYF. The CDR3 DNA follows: TGTGCCAGCAGCCGATTACAGAGCACAGATACGCAGTATTTT. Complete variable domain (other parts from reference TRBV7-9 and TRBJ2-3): DTGVSQNPRHKITKRGQNVTFRCDPISEHNRLYWYRQTLGQGPEFLTYFQNEAQLEKSRLLSDRFSAERPKGSFSTLEIQRTEQGDSAMYLCASSRLQSTDTQYFGPGTRLTVL.

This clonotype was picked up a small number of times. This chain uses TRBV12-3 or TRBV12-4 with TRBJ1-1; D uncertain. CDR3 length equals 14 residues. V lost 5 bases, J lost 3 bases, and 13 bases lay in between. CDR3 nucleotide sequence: TGTGCCAGCAGTCCGACCCTAGATTACACTGAAGCTTTCTTT. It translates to CASSPTLDYTEAFF.

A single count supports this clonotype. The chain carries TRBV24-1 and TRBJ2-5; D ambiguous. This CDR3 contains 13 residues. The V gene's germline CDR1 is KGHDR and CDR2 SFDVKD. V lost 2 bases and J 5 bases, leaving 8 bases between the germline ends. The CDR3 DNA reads TGTGCCACCAGTGATTCCCGTGTGGAGACCCAGTACTTC. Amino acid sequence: CATSDSRVETQYF.

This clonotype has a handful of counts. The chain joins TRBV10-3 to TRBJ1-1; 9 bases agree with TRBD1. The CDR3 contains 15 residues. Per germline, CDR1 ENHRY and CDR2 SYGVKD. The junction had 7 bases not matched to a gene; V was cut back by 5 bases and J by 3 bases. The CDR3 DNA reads TGTGCCATCAGTCCCACCCGGACAGGGGACACTGAAGCTTTCTTT. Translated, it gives CAISPTRTGDTEAFF.

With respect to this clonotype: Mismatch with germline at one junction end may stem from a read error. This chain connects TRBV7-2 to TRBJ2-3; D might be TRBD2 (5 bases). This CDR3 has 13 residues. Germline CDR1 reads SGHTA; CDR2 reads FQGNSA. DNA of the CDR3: TGTGCCAGCAGCTTAGGAGGGAGAGATGCGCAGTATTTT. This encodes CASSLGGRDAQYF. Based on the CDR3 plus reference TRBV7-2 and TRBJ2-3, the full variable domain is GAGVSQSPSNKVTEKGKDVELRCDPISGHTALYWYRQSLGQGLEFLIYFQGNSAPDKSGLPSDRFSAERTGGSVSTLTIQRTQQEDSAVYLCASSLGGRDAQYFGPGTRLTVL.

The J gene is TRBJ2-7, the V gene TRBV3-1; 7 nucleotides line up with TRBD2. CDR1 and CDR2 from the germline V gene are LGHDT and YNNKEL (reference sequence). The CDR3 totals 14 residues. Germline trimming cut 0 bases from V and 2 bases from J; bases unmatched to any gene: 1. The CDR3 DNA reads TGTGCCAGCAGCCAAGATGCGGGGGCCTACGAGCAGTACTTC. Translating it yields CASSQDAGAYEQYF.

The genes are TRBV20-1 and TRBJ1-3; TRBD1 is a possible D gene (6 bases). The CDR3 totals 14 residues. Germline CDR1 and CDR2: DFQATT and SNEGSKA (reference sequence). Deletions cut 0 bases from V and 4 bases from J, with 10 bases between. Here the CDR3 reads CSARETGKGNTIYF. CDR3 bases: TGCAGTGCTAGAGAAACAGGGAAGGGAAACACCATATATTTT.

The CDR3 nucleotides are TGTGCCAGCAGTTACCGAACTAGCGGGAGTCGGTTCTTC. Translation: CASSYRTSGSRFF. The chain links TRBV6-6 to TRBJ2-1, with 11 bases that match TRBD2. V was clipped by 2 bases and J by 15 bases; unmatched bases: 6. The V gene's germline CDR1 is MNHNY and CDR2 SVGAGI (reference sequence). CDR3 length equals 13 residues.

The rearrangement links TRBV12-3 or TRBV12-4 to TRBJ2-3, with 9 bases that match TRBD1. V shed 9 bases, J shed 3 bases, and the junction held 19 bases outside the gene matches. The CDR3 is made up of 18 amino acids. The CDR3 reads CASFLTAVGTGLTDTQYF. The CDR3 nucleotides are TGTGCCAGTTTTCTGACCGCGGTGGGGACAGGGTTAACAGATACGCAGTATTTT.

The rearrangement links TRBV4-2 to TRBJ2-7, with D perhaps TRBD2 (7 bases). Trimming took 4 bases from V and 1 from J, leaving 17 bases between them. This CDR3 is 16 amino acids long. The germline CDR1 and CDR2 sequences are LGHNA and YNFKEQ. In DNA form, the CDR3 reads TGTGCCAGCAGCCCGCCATTCGGGGGGCGGTCCTACGAGCAGTACTTC. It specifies CASSPPFGGRSYEQYF.

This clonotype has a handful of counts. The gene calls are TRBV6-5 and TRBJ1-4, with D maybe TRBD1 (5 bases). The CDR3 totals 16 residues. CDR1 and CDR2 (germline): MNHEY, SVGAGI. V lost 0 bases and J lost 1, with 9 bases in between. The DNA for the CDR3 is TGTGCCAGCAGTTACTCCCAGGGAATAACTAATGAAAAACTGTTTTTT. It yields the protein CASSYSQGITNEKLFF.

The CDR3 region is CASSQDRVDQPQHF. The CDR3 DNA reads TGCGCCAGCAGCCAAGACAGGGTGGATCAGCCCCAGCATTTT. The rearrangement links TRBV4-3 to TRBJ1-5; D is possibly TRBD1 (5 bases). The CDR3 covers 14 residues. V was cut by 0 bases and J by 5 bases, with 8 bases left in between. Germline assignment: CDR1 LGHNA and CDR2 YSLEER.

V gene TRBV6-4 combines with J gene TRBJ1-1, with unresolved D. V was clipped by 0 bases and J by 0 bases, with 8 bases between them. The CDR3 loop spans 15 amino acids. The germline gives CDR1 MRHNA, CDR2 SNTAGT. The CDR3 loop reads CASSDSGQVNTEAFF. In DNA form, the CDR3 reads TGTGCCAGCAGTGACTCTGGCCAGGTGAACACTGAAGCTTTCTTT.

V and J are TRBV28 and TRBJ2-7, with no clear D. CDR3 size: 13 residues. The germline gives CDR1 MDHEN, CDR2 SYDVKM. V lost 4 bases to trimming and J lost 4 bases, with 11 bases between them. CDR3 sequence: CASSSSVAYEQYF. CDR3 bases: TGTGCCAGCAGTTCCTCGGTGGCATACGAGCAGTACTTC.

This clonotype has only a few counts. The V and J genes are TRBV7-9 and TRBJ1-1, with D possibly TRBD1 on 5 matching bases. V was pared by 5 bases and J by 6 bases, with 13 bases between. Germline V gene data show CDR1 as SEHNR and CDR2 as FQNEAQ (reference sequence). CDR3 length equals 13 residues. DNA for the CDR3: TGTGCCAGCAGCGAAGGGGTTAACCCTGAAGCTTTCTTT. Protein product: CASSEGVNPEAFF. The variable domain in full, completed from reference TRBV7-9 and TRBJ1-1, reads DTGVSQNPRHKITKRGQNVTFRCDPISEHNRLYWYRQTLGQGPEFLTYFQNEAQLEKSRLLSDRFSAERPKGSFSTLEIQRTEQGDSAMYLCASSEGVNPEAFFGQGTRLTVV.

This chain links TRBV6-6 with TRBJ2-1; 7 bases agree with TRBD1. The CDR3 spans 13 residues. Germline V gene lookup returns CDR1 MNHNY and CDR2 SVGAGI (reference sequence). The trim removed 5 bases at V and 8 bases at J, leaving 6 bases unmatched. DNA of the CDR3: TGTGCCAGCAGTCCGACAGGGTCGGATGAGCAGTTCTTC. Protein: CASSPTGSDEQFF.